This T cell receptor beta chain emerged from a study of shared clonotypes between healthy human individuals. Sequenced by immunoSEQ multiplex PCR; TCRdb stores in-frame clones only, minus some. Of 2 million to 2.5 million clones detected, about nine tenths appear once; the ten largest clones hold 0.37%. The length of the CDR3 is 13 residues. CDR1 is MNHEY, CDR2 SVGAGI, per germline. Trimming left V 6 bases short and J 5 bases short, with 13 bases between. The genes are TRBV6-5 and TRBJ1-2; tentatively, D is TRBD1 (6 bases). The TCR comes from a man aged 18 to 29 in good health. Some clones in this sample may be carry-over from other donors' samples. The sample taken for sequencing was naive CD4+ T cells from PBMCs. Sample subset: CD45RA+ positively selected. The CDR3 spells CASRSGGLYGYTF. In nucleotides, the CDR3 is TGTGCCAGCAGATCCGGGGGGCTATATGGCTACACCTTC.